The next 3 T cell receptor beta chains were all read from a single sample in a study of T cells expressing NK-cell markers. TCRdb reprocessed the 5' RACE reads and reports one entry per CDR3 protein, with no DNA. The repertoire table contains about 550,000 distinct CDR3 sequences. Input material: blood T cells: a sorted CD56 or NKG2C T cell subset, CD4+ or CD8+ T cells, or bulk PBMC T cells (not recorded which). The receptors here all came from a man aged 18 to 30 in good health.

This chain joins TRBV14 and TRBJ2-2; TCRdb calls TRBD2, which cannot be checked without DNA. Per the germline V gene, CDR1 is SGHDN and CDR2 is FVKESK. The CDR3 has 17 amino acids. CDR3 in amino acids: CASSQVRLARSPGELFF.

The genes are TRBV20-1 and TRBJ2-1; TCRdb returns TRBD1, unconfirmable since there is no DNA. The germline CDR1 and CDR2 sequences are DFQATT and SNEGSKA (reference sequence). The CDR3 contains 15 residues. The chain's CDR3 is CSARDHTKDSQAQFF.

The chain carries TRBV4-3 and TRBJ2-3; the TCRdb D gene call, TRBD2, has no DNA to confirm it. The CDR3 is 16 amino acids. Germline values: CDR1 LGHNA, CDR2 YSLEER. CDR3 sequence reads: CASSLAAGGVVDTQYF.